Shown below are 10 T cell receptor beta chains from a single sample sequenced in a study of monozygotic twins with inflammatory bowel disease. TCRdb reprocessed the 5' RACE reads, with one entry per CDR3 protein and no DNA. This sample's table has approximately 400,000 distinct CDR3 sequences. Sequencing was carried out using blood. Receptor source: a human donor with ulcerative colitis or Crohn's disease, or a healthy co-twin of an affected twin (not recorded which).

The CDR3 loop reads CASSSSSGPKGVDTQYF. This chain connects TRBV7-2 to TRBJ2-3; TCRdb's assignment of TRBD2 cannot be checked, as there is no DNA. The CDR3 consists of 17 residues. The V gene's germline CDR1 is SGHTA and CDR2 FQGNSA.

The chain employs TRBV29-1 and TRBJ1-1. The CDR3 has 12 amino acids. Germline V gene data show CDR1 as SQVTM and CDR2 as ANQGSEA. CDR3 sequence reads: CSVGHPNTEAFF.

The chain has TRBV7-9 and TRBJ1-1; TCRdb's D call, TRBD1, is unchecked because there is no DNA. Germline V lookup: CDR1 SEHNR, CDR2 FQNEAQ (reference sequence). The CDR3 length is 15 residues. This chain's CDR3 is CASSRTPGIRTEAFF.

The chain carries TRBV30 and TRBJ1-1; TCRdb indicates TRBD1, and absent DNA this call remains unverified. The CDR3 sequence is 17 residues long. Germline CDR1 and CDR2: GTSNPN and SVGIG (reference sequence). This CDR3 is CAWSRLTQGGSNTEAFF.

The chain employs TRBV7-9 and TRBJ2-3; the D gene TCRdb calls, TRBD1, cannot be checked with no DNA. CDR1 and CDR2 from the germline V gene are SEHNR and FQNEAQ (reference sequence). The CDR3 sequence is 15 residues long. CDR3 loop: CASSPGQLPTDTQYF.

The V call is TRBV7-2, the J call TRBJ2-7; as DNA is missing, the TRBD2 call by TCRdb cannot be tested. This CDR3 comprises 12 residues. Germline V lookup: CDR1 SGHTA, CDR2 FQGNSA. The CDR3 protein is CASSSGGLEQYF.

The chain combines TRBV28 with TRBJ1-6; the TCRdb call, TRBD1, lacks DNA for checking. Looked up from germline, CDR1 is MDHEN and CDR2 is SYDVKM. The CDR3 runs to 12 residues. The CDR3: CASYTGFRPLHF.

The chain joins TRBV20-1 to TRBJ1-5. This CDR3 spans 13 amino acids. Germline lookup yields CDR1 DFQATT and CDR2 SNEGSKA (reference sequence). CDR3 region: CSAREGNNQPQHF.

V usage is TRBV5-1 and J usage is TRBJ2-3; TCRdb proposes TRBD1, but this gene call is untestable without DNA. This CDR3 comprises 16 residues. Germline CDR1 reads SGHRS; CDR2 reads YFSETQ. This CDR3 is CASSVGQGAYTDTQYF.

J is TRBJ2-5 and V is TRBV27; the TRBD1 assignment by TCRdb is unverifiable without DNA. CDR1 MNHEY and CDR2 SMNVEV come from the germline V gene (reference sequence). The CDR3 consists of 14 residues. The CDR3 reads CASSLQDSKETQYF.